One sample yielded the 7 T cell receptor beta chains listed below, sequenced in a study of glioma-infiltrating T cells. Using RNA template, CDR3s of TCR alpha and beta were amplified with iRepertoire arm-PCR. TCRdb reprocessed the multiplex PCR reads via MiXCR and lists one record per CDR3 protein. Of 100,000 to 150,000 distinct CDR3 sequences listed, 20% to 25% are singletons. Material: glioma tissue, nonneoplastic brain tissue, or PBMCs (not recorded which). All receptors derive from a human donor with low-grade glioma or glioblastoma, undergoing nonglioma brain surgery, or in good health (not recorded which).

Of note for this clonotype: This may be a read error: a much more frequent sequence differs by one nucleotide. The chain carries TRBV7-9 and TRBJ1-3; D is possibly TRBD1 (5 bases). CDR3 size: 16 residues. CDR1 and CDR2 from the germline V gene are SEHNR and FQNEAQ (reference sequence). CDR3 in amino acids: CASSLRGAQRGNTVYF. The CDR3 DNA reads as TGTGCCAGCAGCTTACGCGGGGCCCAAAGGGGAAACACCGTATATTTT.

This clonotype was recorded at least ten times. The rearrangement links TRBV7-9 to TRBJ2-7, with 8 bases identical to TRBD1. Germline CDR1 and CDR2: SEHNR and FQNEAQ (reference sequence). The CDR3 has 15 amino acids. The ends lost 3 bases at V and 2 bases at J; junction bases unmatched: 6. The chain's CDR3 is CASSLGTGKTYEQYF. The DNA of the CDR3 is TGTGCCAGCAGCTTGGGGACAGGCAAGACCTACGAGCAGTACTTC.

This clonotype was detected many times. The genes are TRBV7-2 and TRBJ1-5; no definite D call. V was pared by 5 bases and J by 7 bases, with 15 bases between. In germline, CDR1 is SGHTA, CDR2 FQGNSA. CDR3 length: 14 residues. Written as DNA, the CDR3 is TGTGCCAGCAGCCGAATTAGAGGTTCGCAGCCCCAGCATTTT. This gives the protein CASSRIRGSQPQHF.

This clonotype showed up many times. Written as DNA, the CDR3 is TGTGCCAGCAGTTATAGGTCGGAAACCTACGAGCAGTACTTC. Its protein is CASSYRSETYEQYF. The rearrangement uses TRBV6-1 and TRBJ2-7; D call uncertain. The length of the CDR3 is 14 residues. Trimming took off 5 bases at V and 2 bases at J, with 13 bases between the two ends. Germline-derived CDR1 and CDR2 are MNHNS and SASEGT.

A few counts support this clonotype. The J gene is TRBJ2-3, the V gene TRBV29-1; 7 positions agree with TRBD1. V lost 4 bases, J lost 8 bases, and 9 bases stayed unmatched. Germline V lookup: CDR1 SQVTM, CDR2 ANQGSEA. CDR3 size: 13 residues. The CDR3 nucleotides read TGCAGCGTTGCAGGACAGGCCCTCGGTACGCAGTATTTT. Its translation: CSVAGQALGTQYF.

This clonotype is a singleton in its sample. One junction end disagrees with the germline gene, perhaps due to a read error. V usage is TRBV11-2 and J usage is TRBJ1-2; tentative D call: TRBD1 (5 bases). The CDR3 contains 15 residues. Germline values: CDR1 SGHAT, CDR2 FQNNGV. In DNA, the CDR3 is TGTGCCAGCAGTCTAATTCAGGGAGCTAACTGTGGCTACACCTTC. Residues: CASSLIQGANCGYTF.

This clonotype was seen at least ten times. V and J are TRBV6-1 and TRBJ2-1; no firm D call. CDR1 is MNHNS and CDR2 is SASEGT in the germline V gene. This CDR3 is 14 amino acids long. The ends were cut back, 8 bases at V and 0 bases at J, with 11 bases in the middle. The CDR3 nucleotides are TGTGCCAGCGTTTCGCTCAGCTCCTACAATGAGCAGTTCTTC. This sequence encodes CASVSLSSYNEQFF.